This TCR beta chain comes out of a study of T-cell reconstitution after alpha-beta-depleted transplantation in children. The authors prepared the TCRbeta library with unique molecular identifiers. TCRdb fed the PCR reads into MiXCR, producing one record per CDR3 protein. The sample contains roughly 180,000 distinct CDR3 sequences, more than 12% of which appear only once. Looked up from germline, CDR1 is MNHEY and CDR2 is SMNVEV (reference sequence). This CDR3 region has 12 residues. V was trimmed by 9 bases and J by 7 bases, leaving 15 bases between them. This clonotype was sampled from a human donor who donated a stem cell graft to a child with acute lymphoblastic leukemia. V and J are TRBV27 and TRBJ1-1, with D possibly matching TRBD1 (6 bases). Specimen: PBMCs from the stem cell graft donor, collected from the stem cell graft. CDR3 in DNA: TGTGCCAGTGGGGGGGGACACCTTGAAGCTTTCTTT. It translates to CASGGGHLEAFF.